The present TCR beta chain was sequenced within a study of PD-1 blockade in classical Hodgkin lymphoma. Study-level background: The patients were dosed with nivolumab 3 mg/kg, infused intravenously every 2 weeks.

The V gene's germline CDR1 is MNHEY and CDR2 SVGAGI. This CDR3 is 15 amino acids long. Trimming removed 4 bases at V and 3 bases at J, with 13 bases between. Clones were sequenced by immunoSEQ multiplex PCR, and TCRdb holds only the in-frame ones, with some missing. The sample yields tens of thousands of clones, 85% to 90% seen once. After autologous stem cell transplantation all patients relapsed, and prior brentuximab vedotin exposure differed between cohorts. Sequencing used peripheral blood mononuclear cells (PBMCs), obtained before the second cycle of nivolumab. The gene calls are TRBV6-5 and TRBJ2-4; no reliable D call. This receptor was obtained from a human donor with classical Hodgkin lymphoma. The CDR3 protein is CASSLGFLGKNIQYF. The CDR3 coding sequence is TGTGCCAGCAGTTTGGGATTCCTAGGCAAAAACATTCAGTACTTC.